This TCR beta chain was observed in a study of T-cell memory formation after mild COVID-19. Trimming took off 5 bases at V and 8 bases at J, with 15 bases between the two ends. The CDR3 is 13 amino acids. 5'RACE with constant-segment primers built TCRalpha and TCRbeta cDNA libraries with UMIs. One entry per CDR3 protein results from TCRdb running MiXCR on the 5' RACE reads. The data hold about 620,000 distinct CDR3 sequences, with more than 15% observed a single time. This clonotype was seen a handful of times. This chain connects TRBV12-3 or TRBV12-4 to TRBJ1-2; a weak D match, TRBD1 (6 bases). Sequences were obtained from PBMCs or a T cell subset sorted from them (not recorded which). The sequence was collected from an adult woman who had mild COVID-19 (a few samples of this study predate the infection). Cell type and time point are not known. As DNA, the CDR3 is TGTGCCAGCAGTCGCCGGGACATGCGGGGCTACACCTTC. Translation: CASSRRDMRGYTF.